This entry features one TCR beta chain sequence. The entry originates in a study of preoperative IRX-2 immunotherapy in early breast cancer. The CDR3 is 19 residues long. V lost 4 bases and J lost 4; bases outside the gene matches: 19. The V gene's germline CDR1 is LNHDA and CDR2 SQIVND (reference sequence). Measured with immunoSEQ multiplex PCR; TCRdb has only the in-frame clones, and not every one. The sample yields roughly 34,000 clones, roughly 86% seen once. Described treatment: preoperative locoregional IRX-2 cytokine immunotherapy. Patients received preoperative, locoregional IRX-2 cytokine immunotherapy in a phase Ib study.

The V and J genes are TRBV19 and TRBJ1-1; 9 bases agree with TRBD1. The sequences come from tumor tissue, collected after IRX-2 immunotherapy. This TCR was recovered from a human donor with breast cancer. CDR3: CASSTLFDRGFLWVTEAFF. The CDR3 nucleotides read TGTGCCAGTAGTACCCTTTTCGACAGGGGGTTCCTGTGGGTCACTGAAGCTTTCTTT. Combining the CDR3 with reference TRBV19 and TRBJ1-1 gives the whole variable domain DGGITQSPKYLFRKEGQNVTLSCEQNLNHDAMYWYRQDPGQGLRLIYYSQIVNDFQKGDIAEGYSVSREKKESFPLTVTSAQKNPTAFYLCASSTLFDRGFLWVTEAFFGQGTRLTVV.